Listed here is a single T cell receptor beta chain. Its target is unknown. Time point meaning: week 5, during vaccination. Every vaccine dose comprised 300 ug of mutant IDH1 20-mer peptide plus topical imiquimod. Each of the donors came in with new WHO grade 3 or 4 astrocytomas that were IDH1-mutant and ATRX-lost. These data are taken from a study of a mutant IDH1 vaccine in newly diagnosed glioma. Germline CDR1 is SGHNT and CDR2 is YENEEA. The germline V and J ends were trimmed by 1 base and 4 bases, with 7 bases remaining between them. The CDR3 extends over 13 amino acids. Method: immunoSEQ multiplex PCR; TCRdb's copy keeps in-frame clones and lacks some. The repertoire holds some 51,000 clones, with around four fifths as singletons.

Here the sequenced sample was PBMCs, taken from a glioma patient whose treatment included an IDH1 peptide vaccine. The TCR comes from a man aged 50-60 years with glioma. The V and J genes are TRBV11-3 and TRBJ2-5; D might be TRBD2 (6 bases). CDR3 amino acids: CASSLVGGETQYF. In DNA, the CDR3 is TGTGCCAGCAGCTTAGTCGGGGGAGAGACCCAGTACTTC. Based on the CDR3 plus reference TRBV11-3 and TRBJ2-5, the full variable domain is EAGVVQSPRYKIIEKKQPVAFWCNPISGHNTLYWYLQNLGQGPELLIRYENEEAVDDSQLPKDRFSAERLKGVDSTLKIQPAELGDSAVYLCASSLVGGETQYFGPGTRLLVL.